This T cell receptor beta chain was retrieved from a study of post-analysis software for immune sequencing data. Study in general: Courses of disease covered relapsing-remitting, secondary progressive and progressive-relapsing multiple sclerosis.

Overall study results and limits: Those with multiple sclerosis, the patient group, showed significantly lower normalized Chao1 diversity than controls. Strong co-clustering by F measure linked samples that shared a preparation batch.

Researchers reported that TCR beta cDNA libraries carried unique molecular identifiers. T cells numbering about 1 to 10 million gave rise to around 500,000 cDNA molecules. TCRdb passed the PCR reads through MiXCR, listing each CDR3 protein once. This table holds hundreds of thousands of distinct CDR3 sequences, 45% found once. On this clonotype: Its antigen remains unidentified.

Input material: blood. The TCR was taken from a girl aged 10 to 17 with multiple sclerosis.

In DNA form, the CDR3 reads TGTGCCAGCAGTTCAATGAGTTCAGGACGGGTCTACGAGCAGTACTTC. Its protein product is CASSSMSSGRVYEQYF. The chain has TRBV6-2 or TRBV6-3 and TRBJ2-7; D gene unclear. The CDR3 runs to 16 residues. Looked up from germline, CDR1 is MNHEY and CDR2 is SVGEGT. The V and J ends lost 4 bases and 3 bases respectively, with 19 bases between them.